The present entry profiles one T cell receptor (beta chain) with its context. The ends lost 8 bases at V and 13 bases at J; junction bases unmatched: 12. The germline V gene has CDR1 MNHEY and CDR2 SMNVEV (reference sequence). The CDR3 spans 12 residues. The entry originates in a study of T cell responses to AZD1222 COVID-19 vaccine. TCRdb keeps only in-frame clones here, not all; method: immunoSEQ multiplex PCR. The sample has about 110,000 clones, about 87% seen once; the top ten hold over 1.5%. Specimen: peripheral blood, collected on day 0 of AZD1222 vaccination. This chain uses TRBV27 with TRBJ1-2, with 8 nucleotides matching TRBD1. This clonotype was sampled from an adult in good health. The CDR3 DNA follows: TGTGCCAGCGGGATGACAGGGGCTTCTTTCACCTTC. Amino acid sequence: CASGMTGASFTF.